A selection of T cell receptor beta chains follows, all from one sample in a study of blood T cell repertoires in COVID-19. TCRdb keeps only in-frame clones here, not all; method: immunoSEQ multiplex PCR. Among tens of thousands of clones listed, around four fifths were seen once. The sample was peripheral blood. These receptors all come from a human donor in a cohort sampled during active COVID-19. The CDR3 runs from the conserved cysteine through the conserved F or W. A D gene is named only where the DNA matches it firmly. Where a row states a size, it is once, few, many or the class of an expanded clone; other rows omit it.

V gene: TRBV7-3; clone size: .; J gene: TRBJ2-6; D gene: TRBD2; CDR3 protein: CASSLRWEGRLPGANVLTF; CDR3 DNA: TGTGCCAGCAGCTTACGGTGGGAGGGACGCCTTCCCGGGGCCAACGTCCTGACTTTC
V gene: TRBV19; clone size: .; J gene: TRBJ1-4; D gene: .; CDR3 protein: CASSMLGISATNEKLFF; CDR3 DNA: TGTGCCAGTAGTATGCTCGGGATCTCTGCAACTAATGAAAAACTGTTTTTT
V gene: TRBV19; clone size: once; J gene: TRBJ2-7; D gene: .; CDR3 protein: CASRHRDPPYEQYF; CDR3 DNA: TGTGCCAGTAGACACAGGGATCCTCCTTACGAGCAGTACTTC
V gene: TRBV4-1; clone size: .; J gene: TRBJ2-7; D gene: .; CDR3 protein: CASSQDLTAGGYEQYF; CDR3 DNA: TGCGCCAGCAGCCAAGATCTAACCGCGGGCGGGTACGAGCAGTACTTC
V gene: TRBV7-2; clone size: .; J gene: TRBJ2-2; D gene: .; CDR3 protein: CASSLVGAFAGNTGELFF; CDR3 DNA: TGTGCCAGCAGCTTAGTCGGAGCATTTGCGGGGAACACCGGGGAGCTGTTTTTT
V gene: TRBV19; clone size: few; J gene: TRBJ1-2; D gene: TRBD1; CDR3 protein: CASTEPDRANYGYTF; CDR3 DNA: TGTGCCAGTACCGAACCCGACAGGGCTAACTATGGCTACACCTTC
V gene: TRBV19; clone size: .; J gene: TRBJ2-7; D gene: .; CDR3 protein: CASSITFQREQYF; CDR3 DNA: TGTGCCAGTAGTATCACATTTCAGAGGGAGCAGTACTTC
V gene: TRBV4-1; clone size: .; J gene: TRBJ1-2; D gene: .; CDR3 protein: CASSQVPGTSYTF; CDR3 DNA: TGCGCCAGCAGCCAAGTACCTGGGACTAGCTACACCTTC
V gene: TRBV7-2; clone size: .; J gene: TRBJ2-7; D gene: TRBD1; CDR3 protein: CASSLLISFGTGESYEQYF; CDR3 DNA: TGTGCCAGCAGCTTACTAATTAGCTTTGGGACAGGGGAATCCTACGAGCAGTACTTC
V gene: TRBV19; clone size: .; J gene: TRBJ2-3; D gene: .; CDR3 protein: CASRHPGTDTQYF; CDR3 DNA: TGTGCCAGTAGACATCCTGGCACAGATACGCAGTATTTT
V gene: TRBV4-2; clone size: .; J gene: TRBJ2-5; D gene: .; CDR3 protein: CASSQTGGQETQYF; CDR3 DNA: TGTGCCAGCAGCCAAACCGGGGGCCAAGAGACCCAGTACTTC
V gene: TRBV24-1; clone size: .; J gene: TRBJ1-4; D gene: .; CDR3 protein: CATSDYGTRTNEKLFF; CDR3 DNA: TGTGCCACCAGTGATTACGGGACAAGGACTAATGAAAAACTGTTTTTT
V gene: TRBV19; clone size: .; J gene: TRBJ2-2; D gene: TRBD2; CDR3 protein: CASSILGGRAGELFF; CDR3 DNA: TGTGCCAGTAGTATATTGGGGGGGAGGGCCGGGGAGCTGTTTTTT
V gene: TRBV6-5; clone size: .; J gene: TRBJ1-5; D gene: .; CDR3 protein: CASSRSKDQPQHF; CDR3 DNA: TGTGCCAGCAGCCGGAGCAAAGATCAGCCCCAGCATTTT
V gene: TRBV6-5; clone size: once; J gene: TRBJ1-4; D gene: TRBD1; CDR3 protein: CASRNDDRGWEKLFF; CDR3 DNA: TGTGCCAGCAGGAATGATGACAGGGGGTGGGAAAAACTGTTTTTT
V gene: TRBV19; clone size: .; J gene: TRBJ1-5; D gene: .; CDR3 protein: CATAREGDQPQHF; CDR3 DNA: TGTGCCACCGCAAGGGAGGGGGATCAGCCCCAGCATTTT
V gene: TRBV19; clone size: .; J gene: TRBJ2-3; D gene: TRBD2; CDR3 protein: CASSIRPSGGAWADTQYF; CDR3 DNA: TGTGCCAGTAGTATTAGACCTAGCGGGGGGGCCTGGGCAGATACGCAGTATTTT
V gene: TRBV29-1; clone size: few; J gene: TRBJ2-2; D gene: .; CDR3 protein: CSVEWAATTGELFF; CDR3 DNA: TGCAGCGTTGAATGGGCAGCTACCACCGGGGAGCTGTTTTTT
V gene: TRBV12-3/TRBV12-4; clone size: .; J gene: TRBJ1-2; D gene: .; CDR3 protein: CASSLGPILGYTF; CDR3 DNA: TGTGCCAGCAGTTTAGGTCCCATTTTGGGCTACACCTTC
V gene: TRBV4-3; clone size: .; J gene: TRBJ1-2; D gene: TRBD1; CDR3 protein: CASSLQDRGGYTF; CDR3 DNA: TGCGCCAGCAGCCTCCAGGACAGGGGTGGCTACACCTTC
V gene: TRBV7-3; clone size: .; J gene: TRBJ2-5; D gene: .; CDR3 protein: CASSLTTFGGTQYF; CDR3 DNA: TGTGCCAGCAGCTTAACGACGTTCGGGGGGACCCAGTACTTC
V gene: TRBV11-1; clone size: .; J gene: TRBJ2-7; D gene: TRBD1; CDR3 protein: CASSLLRGQGPYEQYF; CDR3 DNA: TGTGCCAGCAGCTTACTTCGGGGACAGGGTCCCTACGAGCAGTACTTC
V gene: TRBV30; clone size: .; J gene: TRBJ1-6; D gene: TRBD1; CDR3 protein: CAWRTGGNSPLHF; CDR3 DNA: TGTGCCTGGAGAACAGGGGGAAATTCACCCCTCCACTTT
V gene: TRBV7-8; clone size: .; J gene: TRBJ2-7; D gene: .; CDR3 protein: CASSLDIRYEQYF; CDR3 DNA: TGTGCCAGCAGCTTGGACATCCGCTACGAGCAGTACTTC
V gene: TRBV28; clone size: .; J gene: TRBJ2-7; D gene: TRBD2; CDR3 protein: CASSPLGLAGSEQYF; CDR3 DNA: TGTGCCAGCAGCCCTTTGGGACTAGCGGGTAGTGAGCAGTACTTC
V gene: TRBV19; clone size: .; J gene: TRBJ2-6; D gene: .; CDR3 protein: CASSSGSGANVLTF; CDR3 DNA: TGTGCCAGTAGCTCAGGCTCTGGGGCCAACGTCCTGACTTTC
V gene: TRBV19; clone size: .; J gene: TRBJ1-1; D gene: .; CDR3 protein: CASSRTQNTEAFF; CDR3 DNA: TGTGCCAGTAGTCGCACACAGAACACTGAAGCTTTCTTT
V gene: TRBV5-1; clone size: .; J gene: TRBJ1-1; D gene: .; CDR3 protein: CASSLGGGETEAFF; CDR3 DNA: TGCGCCAGCAGCCTGGGGGGCGGGGAAACTGAAGCTTTCTTT
V gene: TRBV30; clone size: few; J gene: TRBJ1-3; D gene: .; CDR3 protein: CAWSVSQSSGNTIYF; CDR3 DNA: TGTGCCTGGAGTGTATCCCAGTCCTCTGGAAACACCATATATTTT
V gene: TRBV5-6; clone size: .; J gene: TRBJ2-2; D gene: .; CDR3 protein: CASSQGGGFPGELFF; CDR3 DNA: TGTGCCAGCAGCCAAGGGGGGGGTTTCCCCGGGGAGCTGTTTTTT
V gene: TRBV19; clone size: .; J gene: TRBJ1-1; D gene: .; CDR3 protein: CASAAVMNTEAFF; CDR3 DNA: TGTGCCTCGGCGGCGGTCATGAACACTGAAGCTTTCTTT
V gene: TRBV2; clone size: .; J gene: TRBJ1-5; D gene: TRBD1; CDR3 protein: CASNSFQGTGYNQPQHF; CDR3 DNA: TGTGCCAGCAATTCGTTTCAAGGGACAGGGTACAATCAGCCCCAGCATTTT
V gene: TRBV12-3/TRBV12-4; clone size: .; J gene: TRBJ2-3; D gene: .; CDR3 protein: CASSPAPGNTQYF; CDR3 DNA: TGTGCCAGCAGCCCAGCCCCAGGGAATACGCAGTATTTT
V gene: TRBV28; clone size: .; J gene: TRBJ2-6; D gene: .; CDR3 protein: CASSYPSTVSASGANVLTF; CDR3 DNA: TGTGCCAGCAGTTATCCTTCGACAGTCTCGGCATCTGGGGCCAACGTCCTGACTTTC
V gene: TRBV29-1; clone size: .; J gene: TRBJ1-3; D gene: TRBD1; CDR3 protein: CSAQEQGGNSGNTIYF; CDR3 DNA: TGCAGCGCCCAAGAACAGGGGGGAAACTCTGGAAACACCATATATTTT
V gene: TRBV5-1; clone size: .; J gene: TRBJ1-2; D gene: TRBD1; CDR3 protein: CASSPDRARGYTF; CDR3 DNA: TGCGCCAGCAGCCCGGACAGGGCCAGAGGCTACACCTTC
V gene: TRBV5-1; clone size: .; J gene: TRBJ2-2; D gene: TRBD2; CDR3 protein: CASSFGGGAGGELFF; CDR3 DNA: TGCGCCAGCAGCTTCGGCGGGGGGGCCGGCGGGGAGCTGTTTTTT
V gene: TRBV2; clone size: .; J gene: TRBJ2-7; D gene: TRBD1; CDR3 protein: CASRDRTGAYYEQYF; CDR3 DNA: TGTGCCAGCAGGGACCGGACAGGGGCCTACTACGAGCAGTACTTC
V gene: TRBV5-4; clone size: .; J gene: TRBJ1-2; D gene: .; CDR3 protein: CASSLAHTYGYTF; CDR3 DNA: TGTGCCAGCAGCTTGGCACACACCTATGGCTACACCTTC
V gene: TRBV27; clone size: once; J gene: TRBJ1-5; D gene: TRBD1; CDR3 protein: CASSRTGSYQPQHF; CDR3 DNA: TGTGCCAGCAGTCGGACAGGGAGCTATCAGCCCCAGCATTTT
V gene: TRBV28; clone size: .; J gene: TRBJ1-6; D gene: .; CDR3 protein: CASSPSPLSNSPLHF; CDR3 DNA: TGTGCCAGCAGCCCTAGTCCTCTTTCCAATTCACCCCTCCACTTT
V gene: TRBV19; clone size: .; J gene: TRBJ1-6; D gene: .; CDR3 protein: CASRSLGPFSGSPLHF; CDR3 DNA: TGTGCCAGTAGAAGCCTGGGACCTTTTAGCGGTTCACCCCTCCACTTT
V gene: TRBV19; clone size: .; J gene: TRBJ2-7; D gene: .; CDR3 protein: CASSYRDFYEQYF; CDR3 DNA: TGTGCCAGTAGCTACAGGGATTTCTACGAGCAGTACTTC
V gene: TRBV7-2; clone size: once; J gene: TRBJ2-5; D gene: TRBD2; CDR3 protein: CASSVKRGGAETQYF; CDR3 DNA: TGTGCCAGCAGCGTCAAGCGGGGGGGCGCGGAGACCCAGTACTTC
V gene: TRBV5-1; clone size: .; J gene: TRBJ2-2; D gene: .; CDR3 protein: CASSRGATGELFF; CDR3 DNA: TGCGCCAGCAGCCGGGGAGCGACCGGGGAGCTGTTTTTT
V gene: TRBV9; clone size: .; J gene: TRBJ2-1; D gene: TRBD2; CDR3 protein: CASSLYTSGGRSEQFF; CDR3 DNA: TGTGCCAGCAGCCTTTACACTAGCGGGGGGAGGAGTGAGCAGTTCTTC
V gene: TRBV27; clone size: .; J gene: TRBJ2-7; D gene: .; CDR3 protein: CASSLSRRGGYEQYF; CDR3 DNA: TGTGCCAGCAGTTTATCCAGGAGGGGGGGGTACGAGCAGTACTTC
V gene: TRBV3-1/TRBV3-2; clone size: .; J gene: TRBJ1-6; D gene: TRBD1; CDR3 protein: CASSQDAGQGNSPLHF; CDR3 DNA: TGTGCCAGCAGCCAAGACGCGGGACAGGGGAATTCACCCCTCCACTTT
V gene: TRBV11-2; clone size: .; J gene: TRBJ1-1; D gene: .; CDR3 protein: CASSRFSGENTEAFF; CDR3 DNA: TGTGCCAGCAGCCGGTTCTCCGGGGAGAACACTGAAGCTTTCTTT
V gene: TRBV14; clone size: .; J gene: TRBJ1-3; D gene: TRBD1; CDR3 protein: CASSHAIGTASGNTIYF; CDR3 DNA: TGTGCCAGCAGCCATGCGATCGGGACAGCCTCTGGAAACACCATATATTTT
V gene: TRBV14; clone size: .; J gene: TRBJ1-6; D gene: .; CDR3 protein: CASNRGSSYNSPLHF; CDR3 DNA: TGTGCCAGCAACCGGGGGAGCTCCTATAATTCACCCCTCCACTTT
V gene: TRBV9; clone size: once; J gene: TRBJ1-1; D gene: .; CDR3 protein: CASSPGTPNTEAFF; CDR3 DNA: TGTGCCAGCAGCCCAGGGACACCGAACACTGAAGCTTTCTTT
V gene: TRBV5-4; clone size: few; J gene: TRBJ1-2; D gene: .; CDR3 protein: CASSLALGEGTGYTF; CDR3 DNA: TGTGCCAGCAGCTTGGCACTTGGAGAGGGCACCGGCTACACCTTC
V gene: TRBV5-4; clone size: .; J gene: TRBJ2-4; D gene: .; CDR3 protein: CASSLQIAKNIQYF; CDR3 DNA: TGTGCCAGCAGCTTGCAGATAGCCAAAAACATTCAGTACTTC
V gene: TRBV7-9; clone size: .; J gene: TRBJ1-5; D gene: TRBD1; CDR3 protein: CASSSNRGPDQPQHF; CDR3 DNA: TGTGCCAGCAGCTCGAACAGGGGCCCCGATCAGCCCCAGCATTTT
V gene: TRBV7-9; clone size: .; J gene: TRBJ1-1; D gene: TRBD1; CDR3 protein: CASSSDRGATEAFF; CDR3 DNA: TGTGCCAGCAGCTCCGACAGGGGAGCGACTGAAGCTTTCTTT